This T cell receptor beta chain was sequenced in a study of blood T cell repertoires in COVID-19. Authors' data handling: The assay estimated nucleated cells by amplifying reference gene primers. Here immunoSEQ multiplex PCR was the method, and the copy in TCRdb shows in-frame clones only, minus some. From that table come the V and J calls and clone size; the DNA was used to work out D and trimming. The table includes roughly 200,000 clones, about 93% detected once. This clone appeared a few times. This CDR3 has 18 residues. Sequencing input: peripheral blood. The chain links TRBV1 to TRBJ2-2; the DNA was not compared with TRBD2, the D call given in the table. TRBV1 has pseudogene status. The sequence came from a man aged 45-60 years with acute or convalescent COVID-19. The CDR3 loop is CTSSPRLAGASRTGELFF. CDR3 coding DNA: TGCACCAGCAGCCCTAGACTAGCGGGGGCCTCGAGAACCGGGGAGCTGTTTTTT.